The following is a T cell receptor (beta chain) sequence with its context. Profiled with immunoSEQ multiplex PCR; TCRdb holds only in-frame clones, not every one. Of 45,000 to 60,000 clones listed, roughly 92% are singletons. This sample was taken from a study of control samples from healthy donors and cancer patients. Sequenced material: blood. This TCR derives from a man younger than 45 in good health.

The CDR3 DNA reads TGTGCCACCTCCAGCTCCTATAATTCACCCCTCCACTTT. It translates to CATSSSYNSPLHF. The J gene is TRBJ1-6, the V gene TRBV15, with D unresolved. V gave up 8 bases and J gave up 0 bases, with 5 bases separating them. This CDR3 region has 13 residues. Germline V CDR1 and CDR2: LNHNV, YYDKDF (reference sequence).